What follows are 26 T cell receptor beta chains derived from one specimen sequenced in a study of identical twins. MiXCR, run by TCRdb on the 5' RACE reads, gives a single entry per CDR3 protein. Of 500,000 or so distinct CDR3 sequences listed, around 20% were seen once; the top ten hold 0.75% to 0.95%. These data are also associated with another study on T cells expressing NK-cell markers.

The material sequenced was CD4+ T cells sorted from blood. These receptors were collected from a woman aged 18-29 years in good health.

The chain has TRBV30 and TRBJ1-6; perhaps TRBD1 as D (6 bases). The CDR3 sequence is 14 residues long. The V end lost 4 bases, the J end lost 6 bases, and 13 bases lay between the germline ends. In germline, CDR1 is GTSNPN, CDR2 SVGIG (reference sequence). DNA for the CDR3: TGTGCCTGGACCATACAGGGAGGTAATTCACCCCTCCACTTT. Residues: CAWTIQGGNSPLHF. Full variable domain (missing parts from reference TRBV30 and TRBJ1-6): SQTIHQWPATLVQPVGSPLSLECTVEGTSNPNLYWYRQAAGRGLQLLFYSVGIGQISSEVPQNLSASRPQDRQFILSSKKLLLSDSGFYLCAWTIQGGNSPLHFGNGTRLTVT.

This clonotype appeared once. The chain employs TRBV7-9 and TRBJ2-7; D perhaps matches TRBD2 (5 bases). Germline loops: CDR1 SEHNR, CDR2 FQNEAQ (reference sequence). CDR3 length equals 17 residues. The V gene lost 1 base and the J gene lost 6 bases, with 22 bases spanning the gap. Written as DNA, the CDR3 is TGTGCCAGCAGCTTAGGGGTTTTGCGGAGGAGTTCCCCCGAGCAGTACTTC. Amino acid sequence: CASSLGVLRRSSPEQYF. The full variable domain, completed using reference TRBV7-9 and TRBJ2-7, is DTGVSQNPRHKITKRGQNVTFRCDPISEHNRLYWYRQTLGQGPEFLTYFQNEAQLEKSRLLSDRFSAERPKGSFSTLEIQRTEQGDSAMYLCASSLGVLRRSSPEQYFGPGTRLTVT.

This clonotype was seen more than once but under ten times. The CDR3 spells CASSLREGTEAFF. The CDR3 coding sequence is TGTGCCAGCAGTTTACGGGAGGGCACTGAAGCTTTCTTT. This chain uses TRBV12-3 or TRBV12-4 with TRBJ1-1; no definite D call. CDR3 length: 13 amino acids. Trimming left V 2 bases short and J 4 bases short, with 8 bases between.

Written as DNA, the CDR3 is TGTGCCAGCTCCCTTAGTGGGATCCCTCGCGATGAGCAGTTCTTC. This gives the protein CASSLSGIPRDEQFF. The chain links TRBV18 to TRBJ2-1; D gene ambiguous. Germline assignment: CDR1 KGHSH and CDR2 LQKENI. The CDR3 runs 15 residues. V lost 6 bases and J 8 bases, leaving 20 bases between the germline ends.

The J gene is TRBJ2-7, the V gene TRBV5-5; D might be TRBD1 (5 bases). V was trimmed by 2 bases and J by 2 bases, leaving 11 bases between them. The CDR3 consists of 14 residues. CDR1 and CDR2 (germline): SGHKS, YYEKEE (reference sequence). CDR3 protein: CASSFQGPTYEQYF. CDR3 nucleotide sequence: TGTGCCAGCAGCTTTCAGGGCCCGACCTACGAGCAGTACTTC.

This clonotype has just a few counts. The rearrangement links TRBV20-1 to TRBJ1-5; 7 bases are a match to TRBD1. The CDR3 runs to 13 residues. Per germline, CDR1 DFQATT and CDR2 SNEGSKA (reference sequence). The V segment lost 6 bases and the J segment 5 bases; nucleotides outside the gene matches: 7. This CDR3 is CSARRQGDQPQHF. The CDR3 DNA is TGCAGTGCCAGAAGACAGGGCGATCAGCCCCAGCATTTT.

This clonotype was counted between two and nine times. This chain connects TRBV6-1 to TRBJ2-2, with 7 bases fitting TRBD2. V lost 10 bases and J lost 5; bases outside the gene matches: 16. The CDR3 has 16 residues. Germline V CDR1 and CDR2: MNHNS, SASEGT. CDR3 sequence reads: CAIRRVAGVRTGELFF. The CDR3 DNA sequence: TGTGCCATTCGGAGAGTGGCGGGGGTCCGGACCGGGGAGCTGTTTTTT.

V gene TRBV7-2 combines with J gene TRBJ1-2; D not resolved. The V gene lost 5 bases and the J gene lost 7 bases, with 11 bases spanning the gap. Germline CDR1 SGHTA, CDR2 FQGNSA. The CDR3 totals 12 residues. CDR3 nucleotides: TGTGCCAGCAGCCCGCACGGTGGTGGCTACACCTTC. This gives the protein CASSPHGGGYTF. The whole variable domain, filled in from reference TRBV7-2 and TRBJ1-2, reads GAGVSQSPSNKVTEKGKDVELRCDPISGHTALYWYRQSLGQGLEFLIYFQGNSAPDKSGLPSDRFSAERTGGSVSTLTIQRTQQEDSAVYLCASSPHGGGYTFGSGTRLTVV.

The chain couples TRBV20-1 to TRBJ1-5; tentative D call: TRBD1 (6 bases). The germline gives CDR1 DFQATT, CDR2 SNEGSKA (reference sequence). This CDR3 region has 14 residues. V lost 1 base, J lost 2 bases, and 9 bases lay in between. The CDR3 region has the DNA TGCAGTGCTAGAGGGGGGCAAGGCAATCAGCCCCAGCATTTT. Residues: CSARGGQGNQPQHF.

This sequence joins TRBV12-5 and TRBJ2-1, with 7 positions matching TRBD2. V lost 7 bases and J lost 10; bases outside the gene matches: 10. Germline V CDR1 and CDR2: LGHNT, FRNRAP. The CDR3 sequence is 13 residues long. DNA of the CDR3: TGTGCTAGTGTTTTTCGTGGGGAGGGGGAGCAGTTCTTC. It translates to CASVFRGEGEQFF.

The sample holds a few counts of this clonotype. The chain employs TRBV4-3 and TRBJ2-7, with a weak D call TRBD2 (6 bases). The V end lost 3 bases, the J end lost 3 bases, and 18 bases lay between the germline ends. The CDR3 consists of 16 residues. Germline V gives CDR1 LGHNA, CDR2 YSLEER. The CDR3: CASSQIPAPSVYEQYF. The CDR3 DNA is TGCGCCAGCAGCCAGATCCCGGCGCCTAGCGTCTACGAGCAGTACTTC.

This CDR3 is CASSQDWDSGMRNEQFF. CDR3 DNA sequence: TGTGCCAGCAGCCAAGATTGGGATAGCGGGATGAGGAATGAGCAGTTCTTC. The rearrangement joins TRBV4-2 to TRBJ2-1, with TRBD2 matching over 8 bases. CDR1 is LGHNA and CDR2 is YNFKEQ in the germline V gene. The CDR3 is 17 residues long. J was trimmed by 7 bases and V by 0 bases; bases with no gene match: 11.

The chain employs TRBV4-3 and TRBJ1-1, with a tentative D call TRBD1 (5 bases). V lost 0 bases and J lost 10, with 12 bases in between. This CDR3 contains 13 residues. Germline V gives CDR1 LGHNA, CDR2 YSLEER. In DNA form, the CDR3 reads TGCGCCAGCAGCCAAGACAGGGAAATCGGAGCTTTCTTT. It translates to CASSQDREIGAFF.

The chain couples TRBV29-1 to TRBJ1-5; 7 bases fit TRBD1. Germline lookup yields CDR1 SQVTM and CDR2 ANQGSEA. Unmatched junction bases numbered 4, after V lost 7 bases and J lost 4 bases. This CDR3 region has 12 residues. The CDR3 DNA follows: TGCAGCGCCAGGGACAGAAATCAGCCCCAGCATTTT. This gives the protein CSARDRNQPQHF.

This clonotype was detected only a few times. In nucleotides, the CDR3 is TGTGCCAGCTCATTAGGACAGGGGGCGCTTCAGGAGCAGTTCTTC. Translation: CASSLGQGALQEQFF. The rearrangement uses TRBV18 and TRBJ2-1, with 11 bases that match TRBD1. This CDR3 has 15 residues. With 5 bases clipped from V and 10 bases from J, the junction kept 10 bases outside the gene matches. Looked up from germline, CDR1 is KGHSH and CDR2 is LQKENI.

The chain combines TRBV5-1 with TRBJ2-7, with a possible D match to TRBD2 (6 bases). V lost 6 bases, J lost 4 bases, and 14 bases lay in between. The CDR3 is 13 residues long. The V gene's germline CDR1 is SGHRS and CDR2 YFSETQ. The CDR3 region is CASMEGRRYEQYF. In nucleotides, the CDR3 is TGCGCCAGCATGGAGGGCAGGAGATACGAGCAGTACTTC.

Only a few counts were recorded for this clonotype. The V and J genes are TRBV29-1 and TRBJ2-3, with no clear D. The length of the CDR3 is 12 residues. Germline lookup yields CDR1 SQVTM and CDR2 ANQGSEA. V lost 6 bases and J 5 bases, leaving 12 bases between the germline ends. Written as DNA, the CDR3 is TGCAGCGTCGCTAGTAGTGGAGATACGCAGTATTTT. Translating it yields CSVASSGDTQYF.

The chain joins TRBV5-1 to TRBJ2-1, with D maybe TRBD2 (5 bases). Trimming cost V 3 bases and J 0 bases, with 13 bases left between them. The germline V gene has CDR1 SGHRS and CDR2 YFSETQ. The CDR3 covers 16 residues. CDR3: CASSSPFGSSYNEQFF. CDR3 bases: TGCGCCAGCAGCTCCCCTTTTGGGAGCTCCTACAATGAGCAGTTCTTC.

This clonotype has only a few counts. This sequence joins TRBV2 and TRBJ2-7, with 8 nucleotides matching TRBD1. CDR3 length equals 17 residues. The germline CDR1 and CDR2 sequences are SNHLY and FYNNEI. V lost 6 bases to trimming and J lost 0 bases; unmatched junction nucleotides: 13. The CDR3 DNA reads TGTGCCAGCAGCCCCAAGGGACAGGAAACTAGCTCCTACGAGCAGTACTTC. Its protein is CASSPKGQETSSYEQYF.

This clonotype was detected only a few times. DNA of the CDR3: TGTGCCAGCAGCCCGGCGCCAGGGCACCACGAGCAGTACTTC. Translation gives CASSPAPGHHEQYF. J is TRBJ2-7 and V is TRBV7-8; D might be TRBD1 (5 bases). The V end was cut by 5 bases, the J end by 5 bases, with 16 bases between. Germline V gene sequence: CDR1 SGHVS, CDR2 FQNEAQ. The CDR3 consists of 14 residues.

Only a few counts were recorded for this clonotype. The V call is TRBV7-2, the J call TRBJ2-3; D is unclear. Deletions cut 2 bases from V and 0 bases from J, with 12 bases between. This CDR3 is 16 amino acids long. Germline-derived CDR1 and CDR2 are SGHTA and FQGNSA. The CDR3 loop reads CASSLNMRISTDTQYF. CDR3 DNA: TGTGCCAGCAGCTTAAATATGCGGATTAGCACAGATACGCAGTATTTT.

This clonotype was picked up a small number of times. The chain links TRBV9 to TRBJ2-3; D is unresolved. V was cut by 1 base and J by 0 bases, with 12 bases left in between. The CDR3 totals 16 residues. Germline V gene data show CDR1 as SGDLS and CDR2 as YYNGEE. The CDR3 DNA follows: TGTGCCAGCAGCGTACGCTCCCAACTTAGCACAGATACGCAGTATTTT. Translated: CASSVRSQLSTDTQYF.

This rearrangement joins TRBV3-1 to TRBJ2-4; tentative D call: TRBD1 (6 bases). Germline V gives CDR1 LGHDT, CDR2 YNNKEL (reference sequence). The ends were cut back, 4 bases at V and 7 bases at J, with 17 bases in the middle. The CDR3 has 15 amino acids. The CDR3 region is CASSPGHVILNIQYF. Here the CDR3 DNA reads TGTGCCAGCAGCCCGGGACACGTTATTTTGAACATTCAGTACTTC.

The chain links TRBV21-1 to TRBJ2-5. TRBV21-1 is recorded as a pseudogene. CDR3 length equals 12 residues. In DNA form, the CDR3 reads TGTGCCAGCAGCACTTCTGAAGAGACCCAGTACTTC. This translates into CASSTSEETQYF.

This clonotype was seen more than once but under ten times. The genes are TRBV20-1 and TRBJ2-1; the D is unclear. The germline gives CDR1 DFQATT, CDR2 SNEGSKA (reference sequence). Trimming removed 0 bases at V and 7 bases at J, with 7 bases between. CDR3 length equals 12 residues. In DNA form, the CDR3 reads TGCAGTGCTAGAGATCTCGCGAATGAGCAGTTCTTC. It translates to CSARDLANEQFF.

This clonotype has only a few counts. The gene calls are TRBV20-1 and TRBJ2-3; 11 positions match TRBD2. V dropped 2 bases and J dropped 5; count of bases not matched to a gene: 15. This CDR3 comprises 18 residues. The germline V gene has CDR1 DFQATT and CDR2 SNEGSKA (reference sequence). Here the CDR3 reads CSARNPAPTSGKGDTQYF. Here the CDR3 DNA reads TGCAGTGCTAGAAACCCCGCCCCGACTAGCGGGAAGGGAGATACGCAGTATTTT.